Each of the 6 T cell receptor beta chains below was sequenced from the same sample in a study of cytomegalovirus exposure and HLA in healthy donors. PCR amplification relied on 60 Vbeta primers (plus 13 Jbeta primers). This table comes from immunoSEQ multiplex PCR, and its TCRdb copy is limited to in-frame clones, with some not included. Here the sample spans about 60,000 clones, 60% to 80% being singletons. The sample comprised PBMCs. All receptors come from a female donor in good health and CMV-seronegative.

The V and J genes are TRBV28 and TRBJ1-2; 11 bases agree with TRBD1. This CDR3 contains 17 residues. Trimming removed 5 bases from V and 4 bases from J; junction bases left unmatched: 12. Per the germline V gene, CDR1 is MDHEN and CDR2 is SYDVKM. DNA of the CDR3: TGTGCCAGCAGTCTACCGGGACAGGGGGGTAAGGCCTATGGCTACACCTTC. This gives the protein CASSLPGQGGKAYGYTF.

The J gene is TRBJ2-3, the V gene TRBV5-6; 11 nucleotides line up with TRBD2. The CDR3 spans 16 residues. The V and J ends lost 4 bases and 5 bases, in that order; junction bases with no gene match: 9. Germline CDR1 is SGHDT and CDR2 is YYEEEE. As DNA, the CDR3 is TGTGCCAGCAGCCCTACACTAGCGGGGGCGGGAGATACGCAGTATTTT. Translated: CASSPTLAGAGDTQYF.

V usage is TRBV25-1 and J usage is TRBJ2-3; 8 positions agree with TRBD2. CDR3 length equals 14 residues. V was clipped by 11 bases and J by 3 bases; unmatched bases: 10. Germline loops: CDR1 MGHDK, CDR2 SYGVNS. The CDR3 DNA reads as TGTGCCTCCCAAATTCCGGGAGGGACAGATACGCAGTATTTT. Translation: CASQIPGGTDTQYF.

J is TRBJ2-1 and V is TRBV10-3; D is possibly TRBD2 (5 bases). V lost 4 bases and J lost 10, with 17 bases in between. Per germline, CDR1 ENHRY and CDR2 SYGVKD. The length of the CDR3 is 14 residues. The chain's CDR3 is CAISGQSRTGEQFF. CDR3 nucleotide sequence: TGTGCCATCAGTGGTCAGAGTCGGACGGGGGAGCAGTTCTTC.

The rearrangement joins TRBV2 to TRBJ1-5, with 7 bases matching TRBD1. Germline V gene data show CDR1 as SNHLY and CDR2 as FYNNEI. V was clipped by 1 base and J by 6 bases; unmatched bases: 6. The CDR3 is made up of 15 amino acids. In DNA form, the CDR3 reads TGTGCCAGCAGTGAAGGCGGGACAGTGGGTCAGCCCCAGCATTTT. This gives the protein CASSEGGTVGQPQHF. Drawing the rest from reference TRBV2 and TRBJ1-5, the complete variable domain is EPEVTQTPSHQVTQMGQEVILRCVPISNHLYFYWYRQILGQKVEFLVSFYNNEISEKSEIFDDQFSVERPDGSNFTLKIRSTKLEDSAMYFCASSEGGTVGQPQHFGDGTRLSIL.

This sequence joins TRBV5-1 and TRBJ2-5; 12 nucleotides agree with TRBD2. Per the germline V gene, CDR1 is SGHRS and CDR2 is YFSETQ. CDR3 length: 16 amino acids. V dropped 0 bases and J dropped 4; count of bases not matched to a gene: 4. CDR3 in DNA: TGCGCCAGCAGCTTGGCACTAGCGGGGGGAGCAGAGACCCAGTACTTC. It specifies CASSLALAGGAETQYF.